The entry below describes one TCR beta chain. Original processing methods: Cell counts per sample came from amplifying reference gene primers. TCRdb's copy holds only in-frame clones and misses some; the assay was immunoSEQ multiplex PCR. The V and J calls and clone size are taken from that table; D and trimming were inferred from the DNA. The sample holds nearly 25,000 clones, approximately 74% seen once. The V and J ends lost 4 bases and 3 bases respectively, with 7 bases between them. CDR1 is SGDLS and CDR2 is YYNGEE in the germline V gene. The CDR3 has 12 amino acids. These data are taken from a study of blood T cell repertoires in COVID-19. Across the whole study: Researchers got acute and convalescent COVID-19 samples from the United States, Italy and Spain.

Sequencing used peripheral blood. The genes are TRBV9 and TRBJ1-2; D not certain. This receptor was obtained from a man aged 45-65 years with COVID-19, enrolled during active disease. The DNA for the CDR3 is TGTGCCAGCAGCCGGGATTACTATGGCTACACCTTC. Residues: CASSRDYYGYTF.